The clone carrying this T cell receptor beta chain was found a few times. What it binds is unknown. These data come from a study of cytomegalovirus exposure and HLA in healthy donors. On the study more broadly: The approximately 100 million unique TCR beta sequences, from approximately 170 million T cells, were found by an earlier analysis. Findings of the study overall: In vitro testing confirmed a few CMV-associated chains as specific for CMV antigens. Across donors, sequencing depth was assumed by presence/absence analyses to be roughly uniform.

The PCR had 60 Vbeta and 13 Jbeta primers. Repertoires were generated with immunoSEQ multiplex PCR, while TCRdb's copy carries only in-frame clones and drops some. The table includes 170,000 or so clones, roughly 70% detected once. The donors gave bone marrow, and they were healthy. Trimming removed 4 bases from V and 6 bases from J, with 10 bases in between. Per germline, CDR1 MNHNY and CDR2 SVGAGI (reference sequence). This CDR3 is built from 13 residues. The clonotype was recovered from a male donor in good health and CMV-seronegative. The chain carries TRBV6-6 and TRBJ2-1; a weak D match, TRBD2 (5 bases). The sequenced sample was PBMCs. The CDR3 DNA reads as TGTGCCAGCAGTTCCTCGAGCGGCAATGAGCAGTTCTTC. Translating it yields CASSSSSGNEQFF.